This T cell receptor (beta chain) is drawn from a study of human T cells and chemical hapten exposure (dated by TCRdb to about 2021). Notes on the research overall: For sensitization, 2% DPC in acetone was applied to a 2 cm by 2 cm area of upper inner arm skin. Patients additionally received weekly therapeutic DPC doses to the scalp throughout the roughly 25-week study period. Patch tests used Finn chambers with 0.01% DPC on the upper back, scored after 6 days by International Contact Dermatitis Research Group standards. Most of the patients in the cohort were female, and the cohort covered alopecia areata with under or over 50% scalp involvement, alopecia totalis and alopecia universalis. Libraries were pooled for sequencing, and per-sample TCR yields varied mainly because of small differences in library volumes within the pool. In alopecia patients, the study followed how the peripheral blood TCR repertoire changed in vivo over primary and secondary sensitization to diphenylcyclopropenone (DPC), a hapten. Patient blood was sampled pre-sensitization (week 0) and at 2, 6 and about 24 weeks after DPC sensitization. Roughly 30 alopecia patients provided blood for TCR sequencing at one to four time points (pre-sensitization, 2, 6 and 24 weeks).

What the research found in general, with its limitations: Patch test score was positively correlated with the number of PT1 expanded TCRs, with significance at thresholds 8, 16 and 32 but not at 4. The number of TCRs above 1 in 1000 frequency did not change with DPC sensitization; there was no evidence of global repertoire structure alterations. Repeated subsampling changed both the strength of the expansion versus patch-test correlation and the threshold at which the correlation became significant. Significantly more large CDR3 similarity clusters were formed by expanded TCRs than by pre-sensitization or healthy control sets, consistent with antigen-driven responses. Alopecia, a presumed autoimmune disease, was present in all patients, so the immune response of the patients might differ from that of healthy individuals.

As regards this clonotype: The antigen it binds to is not known. No base quality values were provided; no much bigger clone lies one nucleotide off.

Libraries were prepared through RACE. Sequenced on a NextSeq 500. During library preparation, unique molecular identifiers were attached to individual cDNA molecules so that TCRs could be counted in a quantitative, reproducible way. Both TCR alpha and TCR beta chains were sequenced from each blood RNA sample. On the study's bioinformatics: The median number of TCRs per sample was approximately 96,000, ranging from about 20,000 to 750,000. V, J and CDR3 annotation of the TCR reads was carried out using the Decombinator software suite. For the PS versus PT1 abundance plots, all samples were subsampled to the same number of TCRs (28,000). TCRs were defined as expanded if absent before sensitization and observed at least eight times at the 2-week time point. The raw public data were reprocessed by TCRdb itself: fastp quality trimming at Q25, MiXCR clonotype calling, in-frame beta chains only. Entries are consolidated by CDR3 protein sequence, retaining the most common genes and DNA. These V and J calls derive from TCRdb rather than the authors' analysis. This sample comprises 150,000 to 200,000 distinct CDR3 sequences, 25% to 35% of them detected only once. The top ten clones comprise roughly 2.2% of the sample.

From a lookup of the germline V gene, CDR1 and CDR2 are LGHNA and YSLEER. The V end loses 0 bases and the J end loses 10 bases, and a stretch of 16 bases separates them. Inclusive of the bounding cysteine and phenylalanine, the CDR3 is 16 residues long. CDR3 DNA is the only sequence kept; it has 48 bases, read in frame from the first base. This specimen's time point label, per the study, means: patch test 3, about 24 weeks after DPC sensitization. In light of the paper, this sample's treatment or condition label describes: therapeutic diphenylcyclopropenone sensitization with weekly scalp DPC. At every patch-test visit, the blood draw took place before the patch test was put on. Eligible patients were aged 18 to 70, diagnosed with alopecia, deemed suitable for DPC therapy, and excluded if pregnant. Total RNA was isolated from unfractionated whole blood collected in Tempus Blood RNA tubes.

The TCR originated in a woman aged 18-29 years with alopecia areata. Some clones in this sample may be carry-over from other donors' samples. This sequence uses TRBV4-3 and TRBJ1-6, with no confidently assigned D gene. Here the sequenced sample was whole blood, taken in connection with sensitization to the hapten diphenylcyclopropenone (DPC). The encoded CDR3 is CASSQEEPAAGSPLHF. The bases are TGCGCCAGCAGCCAAGAGGAGCCTGCAGCGGGATCACCCCTCCACTTT.